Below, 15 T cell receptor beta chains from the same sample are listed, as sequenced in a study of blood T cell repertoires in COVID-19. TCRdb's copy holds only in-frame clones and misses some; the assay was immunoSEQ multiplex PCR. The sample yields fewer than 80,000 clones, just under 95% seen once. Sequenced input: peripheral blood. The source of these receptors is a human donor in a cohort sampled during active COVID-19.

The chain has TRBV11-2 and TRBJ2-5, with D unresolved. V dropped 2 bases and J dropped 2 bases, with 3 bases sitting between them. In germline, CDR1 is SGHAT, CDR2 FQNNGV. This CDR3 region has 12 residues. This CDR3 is CASSLLQETQYF. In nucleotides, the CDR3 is TGTGCCAGCAGCTTATTACAAGAGACCCAGTACTTC. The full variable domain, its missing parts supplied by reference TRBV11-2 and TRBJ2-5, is EAGVAQSPRYKIIEKRQSVAFWCNPISGHATLYWYQQILGQGPKLLIQFQNNGVVDDSQLPKDRFSAERLKGVDSTLKIQPAKLEDSAVYLCASSLLQETQYFGPGTRLLVL.

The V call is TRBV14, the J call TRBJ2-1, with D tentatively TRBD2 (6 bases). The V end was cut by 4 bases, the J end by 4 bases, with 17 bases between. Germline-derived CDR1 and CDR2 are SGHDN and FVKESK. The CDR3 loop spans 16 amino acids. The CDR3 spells CASSRSGVGGYNEQFF. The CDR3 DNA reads TGTGCCAGCAGCCGATCAGGAGTTGGAGGGTACAATGAGCAGTTCTTC.

The CDR3 DNA reads as TGTGCCAGCAGCTCATTCCCCTCGGGACCCCGGGGGGGAGAGACCCAGTACTTC. It translates to CASSSFPSGPRGGETQYF. V usage is TRBV5-4 and J usage is TRBJ2-5; 8 bases map to TRBD2. Germline values: CDR1 SGHNT, CDR2 YYREEE (reference sequence). This CDR3 is built from 18 residues. Trimming took 3 bases from V and 4 from J; bases not matched to a gene: 17.

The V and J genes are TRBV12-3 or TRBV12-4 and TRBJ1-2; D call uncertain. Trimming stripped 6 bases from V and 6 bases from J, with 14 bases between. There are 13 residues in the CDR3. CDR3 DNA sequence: TGTGCCAGCAGCGAGTCCATTTTGCATGGCTACACCTTC. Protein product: CASSESILHGYTF.

The CDR3 reads CASSGERGAYNEQFF. The CDR3 coding sequence is TGTGCCAGCAGTGGTGAGCGGGGGGCGTACAATGAGCAGTTCTTC. The J gene is TRBJ2-1, the V gene TRBV2; 9 nucleotides match TRBD2. Germline V gene lookup returns CDR1 SNHLY and CDR2 FYNNEI. Unmatched junction bases numbered 5, after V lost 4 bases and J lost 4 bases. The CDR3 consists of 15 residues.

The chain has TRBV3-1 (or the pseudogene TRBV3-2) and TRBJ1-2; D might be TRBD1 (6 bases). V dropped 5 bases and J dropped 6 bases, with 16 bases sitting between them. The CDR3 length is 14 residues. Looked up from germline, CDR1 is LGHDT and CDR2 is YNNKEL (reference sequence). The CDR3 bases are TGTGCCAGCAGCAGGTTAGGGACAACTCATGGCTACACCTTC. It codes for CASSRLGTTHGYTF.

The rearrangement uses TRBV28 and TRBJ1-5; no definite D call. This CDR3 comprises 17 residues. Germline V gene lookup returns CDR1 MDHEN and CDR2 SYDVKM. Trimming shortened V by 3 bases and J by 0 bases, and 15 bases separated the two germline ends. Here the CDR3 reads CASSFPAGVYSNQPQHF. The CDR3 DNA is TGTGCCAGCAGTTTCCCGGCGGGTGTGTATAGCAATCAGCCCCAGCATTTT.

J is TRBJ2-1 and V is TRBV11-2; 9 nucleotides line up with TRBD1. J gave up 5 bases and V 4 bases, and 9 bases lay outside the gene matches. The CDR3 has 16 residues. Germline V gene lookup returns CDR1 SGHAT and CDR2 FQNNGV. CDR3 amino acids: CASSSPPGQGNNEQFF. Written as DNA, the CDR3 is TGTGCCAGCAGCTCACCCCCGGGACAGGGTAACAATGAGCAGTTCTTC. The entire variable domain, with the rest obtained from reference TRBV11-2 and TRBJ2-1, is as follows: EAGVAQSPRYKIIEKRQSVAFWCNPISGHATLYWYQQILGQGPKLLIQFQNNGVVDDSQLPKDRFSAERLKGVDSTLKIQPAKLEDSAVYLCASSSPPGQGNNEQFFGPGTRLTVL.

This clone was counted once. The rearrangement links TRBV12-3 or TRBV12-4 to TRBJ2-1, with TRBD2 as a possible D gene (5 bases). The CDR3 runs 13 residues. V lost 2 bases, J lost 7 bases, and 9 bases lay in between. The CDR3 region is CASSLPGENEQFF. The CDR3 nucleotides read TGTGCCAGCAGTTTACCCGGGGAGAATGAGCAGTTCTTC.

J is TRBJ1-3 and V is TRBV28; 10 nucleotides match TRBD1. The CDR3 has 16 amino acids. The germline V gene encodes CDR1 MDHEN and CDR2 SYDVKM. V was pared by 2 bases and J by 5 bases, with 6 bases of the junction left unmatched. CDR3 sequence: CASSLEGTGVRNTIYF. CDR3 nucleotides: TGTGCCAGCAGTTTAGAAGGGACAGGGGTTAGAAACACCATATATTTT.

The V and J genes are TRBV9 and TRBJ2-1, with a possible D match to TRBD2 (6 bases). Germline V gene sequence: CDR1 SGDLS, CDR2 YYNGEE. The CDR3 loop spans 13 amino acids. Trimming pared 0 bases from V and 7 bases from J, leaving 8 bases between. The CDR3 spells CASSVDGGNEQFF. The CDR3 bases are TGTGCCAGCAGCGTAGATGGAGGGAATGAGCAGTTCTTC.

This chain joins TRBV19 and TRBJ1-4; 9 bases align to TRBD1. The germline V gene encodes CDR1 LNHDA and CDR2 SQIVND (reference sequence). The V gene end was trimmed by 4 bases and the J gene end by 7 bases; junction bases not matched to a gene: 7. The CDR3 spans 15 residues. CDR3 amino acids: CASSTGTGIREKLFF. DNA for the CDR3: TGTGCCAGTAGTACCGGGACAGGGATTCGTGAAAAACTGTTTTTT.

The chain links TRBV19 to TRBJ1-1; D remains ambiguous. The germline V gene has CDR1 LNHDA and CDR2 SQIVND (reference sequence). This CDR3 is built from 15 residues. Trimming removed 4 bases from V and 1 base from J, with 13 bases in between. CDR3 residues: CASSTSAGGNTEAFF. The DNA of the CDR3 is TGTGCCAGTAGTACCTCGGCCGGCGGGAACACTGAAGCTTTCTTT.

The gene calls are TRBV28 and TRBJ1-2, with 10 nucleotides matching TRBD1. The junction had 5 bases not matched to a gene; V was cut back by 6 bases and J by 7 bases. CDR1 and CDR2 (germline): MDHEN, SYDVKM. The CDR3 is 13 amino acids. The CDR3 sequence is CASRRQGAGGYTF. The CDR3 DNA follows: TGTGCCAGCAGGAGACAGGGGGCCGGTGGCTACACCTTC.

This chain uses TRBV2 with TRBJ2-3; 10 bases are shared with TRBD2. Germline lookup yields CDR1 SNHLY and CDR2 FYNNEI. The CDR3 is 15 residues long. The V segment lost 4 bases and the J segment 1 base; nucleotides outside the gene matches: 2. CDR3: CASSVTSGGTDTQYF. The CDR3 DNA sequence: TGTGCCAGCAGTGTCACTAGCGGGGGCACAGATACGCAGTATTTT.